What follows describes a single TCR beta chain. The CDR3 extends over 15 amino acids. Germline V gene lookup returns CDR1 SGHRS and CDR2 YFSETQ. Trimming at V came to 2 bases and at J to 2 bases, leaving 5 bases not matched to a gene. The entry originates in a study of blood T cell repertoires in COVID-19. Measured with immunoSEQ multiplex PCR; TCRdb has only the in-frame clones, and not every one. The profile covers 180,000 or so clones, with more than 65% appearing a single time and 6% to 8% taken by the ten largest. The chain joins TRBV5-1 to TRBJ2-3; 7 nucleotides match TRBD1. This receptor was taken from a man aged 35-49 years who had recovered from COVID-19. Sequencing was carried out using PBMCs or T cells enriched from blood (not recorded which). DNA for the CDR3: TGCGCCAGCAGCTTAAGACAGGGAAACACAGATACGCAGTATTTT. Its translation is CASSLRQGNTDTQYF.